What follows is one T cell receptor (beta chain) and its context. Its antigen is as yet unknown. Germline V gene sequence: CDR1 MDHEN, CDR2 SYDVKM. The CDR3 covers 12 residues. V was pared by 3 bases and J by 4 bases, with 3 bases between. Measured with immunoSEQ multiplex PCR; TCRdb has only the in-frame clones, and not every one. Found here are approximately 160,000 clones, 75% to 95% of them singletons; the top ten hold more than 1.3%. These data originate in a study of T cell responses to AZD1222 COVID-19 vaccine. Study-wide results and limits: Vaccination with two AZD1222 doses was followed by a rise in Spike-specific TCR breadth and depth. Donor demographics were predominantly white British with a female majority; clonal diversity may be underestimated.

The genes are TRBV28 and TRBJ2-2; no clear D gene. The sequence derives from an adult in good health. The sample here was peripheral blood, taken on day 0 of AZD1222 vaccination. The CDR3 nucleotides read TGTGCCAGCAGTTTTAGCACCGGGGAGCTGTTTTTT. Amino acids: CASSFSTGELFF. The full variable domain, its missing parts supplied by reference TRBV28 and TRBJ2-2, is DVKVTQSSRYLVKRTGEKVFLECVQDMDHENMFWYRQDPGLGLRLIYFSYDVKMKEKGDIPEGYSVSREKKERFSLILESASTNQTSMYLCASSFSTGELFFGEGSRLTVL.